This T cell receptor (beta chain) was recorded in a study of beta chain features in type 1 diabetes. Study details: Across the samples, over 85 million sorted cells were examined in total.

Donors underwent one heparinised blood draw, around 100 mL on average. CD4+ cells of the naive, central memory, regulatory and stem cell-like memory types were sorted via CD45RO/CCR7/CD25/CD127/CD95/CD27. Turning to this clone: Antigen specificity is unknown.

Study outcomes and limitations: Among type 1 diabetes patients, VDJ junctions had fewer insertions and more deletions. People with Type 1 diabetes carried modestly yet significantly shorter TCRB CDR3s in all four CD4+ subsets.

As every portion of the isolated RNA was reverse transcribed, the sequencing read expressed TCRB transcripts. Some clones are missing from TCRdb's copy, which holds only in-frame ones; the method was immunoSEQ multiplex PCR. The sample consists of 150,000 or so clones, more than 60% of them appearing once. The CDR3 runs 12 residues. The V end lost 7 bases, the J end lost 3 bases, and 8 bases lay between the germline ends. Germline values: CDR1 ENHRY, CDR2 SYGVKD. The origin of this receptor is a young man with type 1 diabetes. Sequencing was performed on naive CD4+ T cells from blood. This chain joins TRBV10-3 and TRBJ2-3, with D unclear. The CDR3 DNA is TGTGCCATCAATGGAGATACAGATACGCAGTATTTT. This sequence encodes CAINGDTDTQYF.